These 29 T cell receptor beta chains originate from one sample sequenced in a study of T cell responses to AZD1222 COVID-19 vaccine. Method: immunoSEQ multiplex PCR; TCRdb's copy keeps in-frame clones and lacks some. The sample has more than 150,000 clones; about nine tenths are singletons. This specimen consisted of peripheral blood, obtained on day 0 of AZD1222 vaccination. Source of these receptors: an adult in good health.

The CDR3 DNA follows: TGTGCCATCAGTGAGTCAAAGACAACTTATGGCTACACCTTC. Translated, it gives CAISESKTTYGYTF. The chain combines TRBV10-3 with TRBJ1-2, with D uncertain. V was pared by 0 bases and J by 5 bases, with 10 bases between. Germline V lookup: CDR1 ENHRY, CDR2 SYGVKD. This CDR3 has 14 amino acids.

CDR3 coding DNA: TGTGCCACCAGCAGAGACAGGGGAGCTATGGGCACTGAAGCTTTCTTT. The encoded protein is CATSRDRGAMGTEAFF. The chain couples TRBV15 to TRBJ1-1, with D possibly being TRBD1 (6 bases). CDR1 LNHNV and CDR2 YYDKDF come from the germline V gene (reference sequence). The CDR3 extends over 16 amino acids. V shed 0 bases and J shed 4 bases, with 15 bases lying between them.

The chain has TRBV7-9 and TRBJ1-1; D uncertain. This CDR3 comprises 15 residues. The V end was cut by 1 base, the J end by 0 bases, with 9 bases between. The germline gives CDR1 SEHNR, CDR2 FQNEAQ (reference sequence). CDR3 sequence: CASSLGIRMNTEAFF. In nucleotides, the CDR3 is TGTGCCAGCAGCTTAGGAATCCGAATGAACACTGAAGCTTTCTTT.

The chain combines TRBV10-3 with TRBJ1-5; D gene ambiguous. The CDR3 length is 15 residues. The germline V gene encodes CDR1 ENHRY and CDR2 SYGVKD. The V end was cut by 7 bases, the J end by 0 bases, with 13 bases between. Here the CDR3 DNA reads TGTGCCATCACTAGGGATTCCTATAGCAATCAGCCCCAGCATTTT. This sequence encodes CAITRDSYSNQPQHF.

The chain couples TRBV4-1 to TRBJ1-3; D gene ambiguous. This CDR3 comprises 16 residues. Per germline, CDR1 MGHRA and CDR2 YSYEKL. V lost 6 bases, J lost 0 bases, and 15 bases lay in between. The CDR3 here is CASRYTGPGSGNTIYF. As DNA, the CDR3 is TGCGCCAGCAGGTACACGGGTCCCGGCTCTGGAAACACCATATATTTT.

This chain joins TRBV7-2 and TRBJ1-2, with D maybe TRBD1 (6 bases). V dropped 2 bases and J dropped 8 bases, with 12 bases sitting between them. The CDR3 has 13 amino acids. Germline V gene lookup returns CDR1 SGHTA and CDR2 FQGNSA. CDR3 residues: CASSLLGADGYTF. CDR3 coding DNA: TGTGCCAGCAGCTTACTGGGGGCCGACGGCTACACCTTC.

In this sample, this clone turned up once. The J gene is TRBJ2-2, the V gene TRBV7-2; no reliable D call. The length of the CDR3 is 14 residues. CDR1 is SGHTA and CDR2 is FQGNSA in the germline V gene. Trimming took off 5 bases at V and 1 base at J, with 8 bases between the two ends. CDR3 in amino acids: CASSGRQNTGELFF. CDR3 coding DNA: TGTGCCAGCAGCGGACGACAGAACACCGGGGAGCTGTTTTTT. Using reference TRBV7-2 and TRBJ2-2 for the parts outside the CDR3, the full variable domain is GAGVSQSPSNKVTEKGKDVELRCDPISGHTALYWYRQSLGQGLEFLIYFQGNSAPDKSGLPSDRFSAERTGGSVSTLTIQRTQQEDSAVYLCASSGRQNTGELFFGEGSRLTVL.

This chain links TRBV19 with TRBJ1-2; no clear D. The V gene's germline CDR1 is LNHDA and CDR2 SQIVND (reference sequence). Trimming removed 1 base from V and 8 bases from J, with 11 bases in between. This CDR3 contains 13 residues. CDR3 protein: CASSIGNQRGYTF. CDR3 in DNA: TGTGCCAGTAGTATAGGCAACCAACGGGGCTACACCTTC.

This chain joins TRBV7-3 and TRBJ2-1; 9 positions match TRBD2. The germline gives CDR1 SGHTA, CDR2 FQGTGA. The CDR3 runs to 15 residues. The J segment lost 9 bases and the V segment lost 3 bases, leaving 9 bases of the junction unmatched. In DNA form, the CDR3 reads TGTGCCAGCAGCTTGGGGTTGGGACTAGCCGGTGAGCAGTTCTTC. Amino acids: CASSLGLGLAGEQFF.

V usage is TRBV9 and J usage is TRBJ1-1; 11 positions agree with TRBD1. The V segment lost 2 bases and the J segment 5 bases; nucleotides outside the gene matches: 5. The CDR3 runs 15 residues. The germline V gene encodes CDR1 SGDLS and CDR2 YYNGEE. The DNA of the CDR3 is TGTGCCAGCAGCGTTGGACAGGGGGCTTATACTGAAGCTTTCTTT. This codes for CASSVGQGAYTEAFF.

Only one count was recorded for this clone. The V and J genes are TRBV28 and TRBJ1-2, with a weak D call TRBD1 (5 bases). The V gene's germline CDR1 is MDHEN and CDR2 SYDVKM. CDR3 length: 14 residues. V shed 4 bases and J shed 13 bases, with 22 bases lying between them. The DNA of the CDR3 is TGTGCCAGCAGTTCCCCGGGGAGGGACCTGAGAGGCACCTTC. This encodes CASSSPGRDLRGTF.

The table lists this clone with a count of one. The rearrangement uses TRBV7-8 and TRBJ1-5, with 7 bases lining up with TRBD1. Germline V gene data show CDR1 as SGHVS and CDR2 as FQNEAQ. CDR3 length equals 16 residues. Trimming took 0 bases from V and 4 from J; bases not matched to a gene: 6. The CDR3 DNA follows: TGTGCCAGCAGCTTAGCGGCAGGGGGTGGTAATCAGCCCCAGCATTTT. This sequence encodes CASSLAAGGGNQPQHF.

The genes are TRBV6-5 and TRBJ2-7; 9 bases are a match to TRBD1. The V segment lost 5 bases and the J segment 3 bases; nucleotides outside the gene matches: 8. CDR1 and CDR2 (germline): MNHEY, SVGAGI. This CDR3 is built from 15 residues. Here the CDR3 DNA reads TGTGCCAGCAGTCATCTTTGGACAGGGGACTACGAGCAGTACTTC. Its translation: CASSHLWTGDYEQYF.

The chain is built from TRBV10-2 and TRBJ2-1; TRBD2 aligns across 11 bases. The CDR3 runs to 15 residues. J gave up 8 bases and V 7 bases, and 10 bases lay outside the gene matches. In germline, CDR1 is WSHSY, CDR2 SAAADI. CDR3 nucleotides: TGCGCCAGCAATAGCGGGGGGGCCTTGGGCGATGAGCAGTTCTTC. This translates into CASNSGGALGDEQFF.

The chain combines TRBV28 with TRBJ1-5, with D unclear. With 4 bases removed from V and 6 bases from J, the gap between germline ends came to 10 bases. Germline CDR1 and CDR2: MDHEN and SYDVKM. The CDR3 runs to 13 residues. The CDR3 DNA sequence: TGTGCCAGCAGTTCCGGGCCCCGTCAGCCCCAGCATTTT. Translating it yields CASSSGPRQPQHF.

The chain employs TRBV9 and TRBJ2-3, with D maybe TRBD1 (6 bases). This CDR3 is 15 amino acids long. Germline CDR1 is SGDLS and CDR2 is YYNGEE. Trimming removed 3 bases at V and 3 bases at J, with 14 bases between. CDR3 region: CASSAGSQGTDTQYF. The CDR3 DNA reads as TGTGCCAGCAGCGCGGGGTCCCAGGGGACAGATACGCAGTATTTT.

To note about this clone: This CDR3 is also generated by other DNA sequences in the sample. The V gene is TRBV5-1, the J gene TRBJ1-5; no firm D call. V dropped 2 bases and J dropped 0 bases, with 9 bases sitting between them. Germline CDR1 and CDR2: SGHRS and YFSETQ. This CDR3 contains 15 residues. This chain's CDR3 is CASSLTGNSNQPQHF. The CDR3 DNA reads as TGCGCCAGCAGCTTAACGGGAAATAGCAATCAGCCCCAGCATTTT. Full variable domain (remainder filled in from reference TRBV5-1 and TRBJ1-5): KAGVTQTPRYLIKTRGQQVTLSCSPISGHRSVSWYQQTPGQGLQFLFEYFSETQRNKGNFPGRFSGRQFSNSRSEMNVSTLELGDSALYLCASSLTGNSNQPQHFGDGTRLSIL.

Of note for this clone: The sample holds other DNA sequences that translate to the same CDR3. V usage is TRBV7-9 and J usage is TRBJ1-1, with unresolved D. The germline gives CDR1 SEHNR, CDR2 FQNEAQ (reference sequence). The CDR3 runs 14 residues. The germline V and J ends were trimmed by 1 base and 1 base, with 7 bases remaining between them. The CDR3 DNA follows: TGTGCCAGCAGCTTAGTGGGTGGGAACACTGAAGCTTTCTTT. Protein product: CASSLVGGNTEAFF.

CDR3 DNA sequence: TGTGCCAGCAGTTTTATAGGGACAGATACGCAGTATTTT. Its protein is CASSFIGTDTQYF. The chain recombines TRBV27 with TRBJ2-3; D is uncertain. V lost 3 bases, J lost 3 bases, and 7 bases lay in between. CDR1 and CDR2 from the germline V gene are MNHEY and SMNVEV (reference sequence). The CDR3 covers 13 residues.

This clone was observed a single time. This sequence joins TRBV7-3 and TRBJ2-6, with 12 bases fitting TRBD1. Trimming removed 4 bases from V and 2 bases from J; junction bases left unmatched: 6. Germline CDR1 reads SGHTA; CDR2 reads FQGTGA. The CDR3 sequence is 18 residues long. CDR3 coding DNA: TGTGCCAGCAGCTCTCGGGGGACAGGGGGCGCTGGGGCCAACGTCCTGACTTTC. As protein: CASSSRGTGGAGANVLTF.

V usage is TRBV6-5 and J usage is TRBJ1-1, with D possibly TRBD1 on 5 matching bases. Deletions cut 1 base from V and 5 bases from J, with 11 bases between. The CDR3 has 14 residues. Germline-derived CDR1 and CDR2 are MNHEY and SVGAGI. The CDR3 region has the DNA TGTGCCAGCAGTTACTGGGGCGGGGGGACTGAAGCTTTCTTT. This codes for CASSYWGGGTEAFF.

The chain is built from TRBV10-3 and TRBJ2-2; 8 positions agree with TRBD1. The junction had 9 bases not matched to a gene; V was cut back by 6 bases and J by 6 bases. The CDR3 has 15 amino acids. Germline V CDR1 and CDR2: ENHRY, SYGVKD. The CDR3 spells CAISKTGVEAGELFF. Written as DNA, the CDR3 is TGTGCCATCAGCAAGACAGGGGTAGAGGCCGGGGAGCTGTTTTTT.

The chain is built from TRBV5-1 and TRBJ1-2; 9 bases map to TRBD1. The CDR3 contains 15 residues. Germline V lookup: CDR1 SGHRS, CDR2 YFSETQ. V lost 2 bases to trimming and J lost 4 bases; unmatched junction nucleotides: 6. CDR3 sequence: CASSFYRGLIYGYTF. The CDR3 nucleotides read TGCGCCAGCAGCTTCTACAGGGGGCTGATCTATGGCTACACCTTC.

This clone was detected only once. This chain links TRBV7-9 with TRBJ1-5, with 8 positions matching TRBD1. Germline V gives CDR1 SEHNR, CDR2 FQNEAQ (reference sequence). V lost 5 bases, J lost 4 bases, and 7 bases stayed unmatched. This CDR3 region has 15 residues. The CDR3 DNA reads TGTGCCAGCAGCCTTAACGGACAGGGTAATCAGCCCCAGCATTTT. It yields the protein CASSLNGQGNQPQHF.

The rearrangement joins TRBV5-1 to TRBJ2-3; D uncertain. V lost 1 base and J 0 bases, leaving 12 bases between the germline ends. CDR1 and CDR2 from the germline V gene are SGHRS and YFSETQ. CDR3 size: 16 residues. CDR3 coding DNA: TGCGCCAGCAGCTTGTACCCAGCAGCTAGCACAGATACGCAGTATTTT. This gives the protein CASSLYPAASTDTQYF. Complete variable domain (other parts from reference TRBV5-1 and TRBJ2-3): KAGVTQTPRYLIKTRGQQVTLSCSPISGHRSVSWYQQTPGQGLQFLFEYFSETQRNKGNFPGRFSGRQFSNSRSEMNVSTLELGDSALYLCASSLYPAASTDTQYFGPGTRLTVL.

Note on this clone: The sample holds other DNA sequences that translate to the same CDR3. The genes are TRBV9 and TRBJ1-2; weak D call: TRBD1 (5 bases). Trimming removed 0 bases from V and 2 bases from J, with 5 bases in between. The CDR3 consists of 13 residues. In germline, CDR1 is SGDLS, CDR2 YYNGEE. The CDR3 sequence: CASSVEGNYGYTF. The CDR3 DNA reads as TGTGCCAGCAGCGTAGAGGGGAACTATGGCTACACCTTC. Looking up the rest from reference TRBV9 and TRBJ1-2 gives the full variable domain: DSGVTQTPKHLITATGQRVTLRCSPRSGDLSVYWYQQSLDQGLQFLIQYYNGEERAKGNILERFSAQQFPDLHSELNLSSLELGDSALYFCASSVEGNYGYTFGSGTRLTVV.

This clone was counted a few times. The chain uses TRBV6-6 and TRBJ2-7; 10 bases match TRBD1. Germline CDR1 and CDR2: MNHNY and SVGAGI (reference sequence). The V and J ends lost 6 bases and 0 bases, in that order; junction bases with no gene match: 2. CDR3 length equals 14 residues. The CDR3 DNA is TGTGCCAGCAGGGACAGGGGGAGCTCCTACGAGCAGTACTTC. This translates into CASRDRGSSYEQYF.

The CDR3 here is CASGLARTSVGSYNEQFF. In DNA form, the CDR3 reads TGTGCTAGTGGTTTGGCGCGGACTAGCGTAGGCTCCTACAATGAGCAGTTCTTC. The V gene is TRBV12-5, the J gene TRBJ2-1; 9 nucleotides agree with TRBD2. The CDR3 spans 18 residues. Germline loops: CDR1 LGHNT, CDR2 FRNRAP. Losses at the gene ends were 1 base for V and 0 bases for J; bases not matched to a gene: 7.

The J gene is TRBJ1-4, the V gene TRBV28, with D possibly being TRBD1 (5 bases). Trimming took 4 bases from V and 7 from J, leaving 22 bases between them. Germline CDR1 reads MDHEN; CDR2 reads SYDVKM. CDR3 length: 17 amino acids. The CDR3 region is CASSSGRQGLSGEKLFF. CDR3 DNA sequence: TGTGCCAGCAGTTCTGGCCGTCAGGGATTGTCGGGTGAAAAACTGTTTTTT.